Presented here are 32 T cell receptor beta chains from one specimen sequenced in a study of T cells after yellow fever vaccination. TCRdb re-called the 5' RACE reads through MiXCR, storing one row per CDR3 protein. This table holds about 26,000 distinct CDR3 sequences, roughly 4.5% found once. This specimen was PBMCs, either bulk or a sorted T-cell subset (CD4+, CD8+, memory, or dextramer-sorted; not recorded which), taken on the day of the yellow fever booster vaccination. Receptors were obtained from a man between 18 and 29 years old who received the YFV17D yellow fever vaccine.

In its sample, this clonotype was seen many times. V gene TRBV7-2 combines with J gene TRBJ2-2; D not resolved. Germline V lookup: CDR1 SGHTA, CDR2 FQGNSA. This CDR3 comprises 14 residues. Deletions cut 5 bases from V and 0 bases from J, with 7 bases between. CDR3 sequence reads: CASSLGTNTGELFF. Here the CDR3 DNA reads TGTGCCAGCAGCCTGGGTACGAACACCGGGGAGCTGTTTTTT.

There are many counts of this clonotype. The genes are TRBV7-9 and TRBJ1-1, with D possibly being TRBD1 (5 bases). The CDR3 covers 14 residues. Germline CDR1 reads SEHNR; CDR2 reads FQNEAQ (reference sequence). V shed 5 bases and J shed 1 base, with 11 bases lying between them. The CDR3 DNA reads as TGTGCCAGCAGCATCCATGACAGGAACACTGAAGCTTTCTTT. It translates to CASSIHDRNTEAFF. The full variable domain, completed using reference TRBV7-9 and TRBJ1-1, is DTGVSQNPRHKITKRGQNVTFRCDPISEHNRLYWYRQTLGQGPEFLTYFQNEAQLEKSRLLSDRFSAERPKGSFSTLEIQRTEQGDSAMYLCASSIHDRNTEAFFGQGTRLTVV.

This clonotype came up many times. The rearrangement joins TRBV27 to TRBJ2-3; 10 positions match TRBD2. The CDR3 length is 16 residues. The V segment lost 2 bases and the J segment 7 bases; nucleotides outside the gene matches: 9. Per the germline V gene, CDR1 is MNHEY and CDR2 is SMNVEV (reference sequence). This chain's CDR3 is CASSLNPAGGPNTQYF. For the CDR3, the DNA is TGTGCCAGCAGTTTAAATCCAGCGGGGGGGCCAAATACGCAGTATTTT.

This sequence joins TRBV6-6 and TRBJ1-2; the D gene is possibly TRBD1 (5 bases). Germline CDR1 is MNHNY and CDR2 is SVGAGI (reference sequence). V lost 5 bases to trimming and J lost 4 bases, with 14 bases between them. The CDR3 loop spans 14 amino acids. CDR3 DNA: TGTGCCAGCAGTGGCCTGGGGGGTACCTATGGCTACACCTTC. This sequence encodes CASSGLGGTYGYTF.

This clonotype was detected many times. The chain uses TRBV4-3 and TRBJ1-5; 8 bases are shared with TRBD1. The CDR3 covers 15 residues. V trimming: 2 bases; J trimming: 5 bases; junction bases outside the gene matches: 5. The germline CDR1 and CDR2 sequences are LGHNA and YSLEER. The CDR3 sequence is CASSQRTGLYQPQHF. CDR3 nucleotide sequence: TGCGCCAGCAGCCAAAGGACAGGGCTTTATCAGCCCCAGCATTTT.

Many counts were recorded for this clonotype. A much more abundant neighbour one base away suggests this may be a read error. This chain links TRBV6-1 with TRBJ2-1, with 11 bases lining up with TRBD1. In germline, CDR1 is MNHNS, CDR2 SASEGT. The CDR3 sequence is 15 residues long. Unmatched junction bases numbered 4, after V lost 6 bases and J lost 3 bases. CDR3 sequence: CASSSGTGGYNEQFF. The CDR3 region has the DNA TGTGCCAGCAGCTCCGGGACAGGGGGCTACAATGAGCAGTTCTTC.

This clonotype was found many times. The chain carries TRBV7-2 and TRBJ2-7; 11 bases map to TRBD2. Germline CDR1 reads SGHTA; CDR2 reads FQGNSA. The CDR3 loop spans 13 amino acids. V shed 8 bases, J shed 4 bases, and the junction held 4 bases outside the gene matches. The CDR3 DNA reads TGTGCCAGCGGGCTAGCGGGGGGATACGAGCAGTACGTC. Its translation is CASGLAGGYEQYV.

This clonotype has a count of ten or more. This chain uses TRBV18 with TRBJ2-5; weak D call: TRBD2 (5 bases). The V end lost 3 bases, the J end lost 4 bases, and 9 bases lay between the germline ends. The germline gives CDR1 KGHSH, CDR2 LQKENI. This CDR3 has 13 amino acids. CDR3 region: CASSPRRLETQYF. Here the CDR3 DNA reads TGTGCCAGCTCACCTAGGAGGCTAGAGACCCAGTACTTC. The full variable domain, rest sourced from reference TRBV18 and TRBJ2-5, is NAGVMQNPRHLVRRRGQEARLRCSPMKGHSHVYWYRQLPEEGLKFMVYLQKENIIDESGMPKERFSAEFPKEGPSILRIQQVVRGDSAAYFCASSPRRLETQYFGPGTRLLVL.

This clonotype was seen at least ten times. The V and J genes are TRBV12-3 or TRBV12-4 and TRBJ2-3, with a possible D match to TRBD2 (6 bases). This CDR3 region has 14 residues. V lost 6 bases to trimming and J lost 4 bases, with 14 bases between them. The CDR3 loop is CASRPTSPADTQYF. The CDR3 DNA reads as TGTGCCAGCAGACCGACTAGTCCCGCAGATACGCAGTATTTT.

In this sample, this clonotype turned up a few times. The J gene is TRBJ2-5, the V gene TRBV7-2; no clear D. The V end lost 3 bases, the J end lost 2 bases, and 13 bases lay between the germline ends. This CDR3 region has 15 residues. Germline CDR1 SGHTA, CDR2 FQGNSA. The DNA of the CDR3 is TGTGCCAGCAGCTTTGGAAGGCAGTCACAAGAGACCCAGTACTTC. It codes for CASSFGRQSQETQYF.

Relative to its sample, this clonotype is medium-sized. The CDR3 region is CASSQWGGTPYEQYF. CDR3 nucleotides: TGTGCCAGCAGCCAATGGGGGGGTACGCCCTACGAGCAGTACTTC. This chain joins TRBV27 and TRBJ2-7; 7 bases fit TRBD2. The CDR3 extends over 15 amino acids. Trimming took 6 bases from V and 2 from J; bases not matched to a gene: 10. Germline CDR1 reads MNHEY; CDR2 reads SMNVEV (reference sequence).

The chain is built from TRBV24-1 and TRBJ1-5; the D gene is possibly TRBD1 (5 bases). V gave up 6 bases and J gave up 4 bases, with 30 bases separating them. Germline CDR1 reads KGHDR; CDR2 reads SFDVKD. The CDR3 is 20 amino acids. The DNA for the CDR3 is TGTGCCACCAGTCCACTCGAAGGGAGTAGGGCGGACAAGGTTAATCAGCCCCAGCATTTT. Translated: CATSPLEGSRADKVNQPQHF.

This clonotype was observed at least ten times. The chain uses TRBV7-2 and TRBJ2-7; D ambiguous. The V end was cut by 1 base, the J end by 7 bases, with 14 bases between. CDR3 size: 14 residues. Germline V gene data show CDR1 as SGHTA and CDR2 as FQGNSA. This chain's CDR3 is CASSLGAGPWEQYV. The CDR3 DNA follows: TGTGCCAGCAGCTTAGGGGCAGGTCCTTGGGAGCAGTACGTC.

The chain's CDR3 is CASSLGDSVITDTQYF. Written as DNA, the CDR3 is TGTGCCAGCAGCCTCGGGGACAGCGTGATTACAGATACGCAGTATTTT. This sequence joins TRBV7-2 and TRBJ2-3, with TRBD1 identical over 7 bases. The germline V gene has CDR1 SGHTA and CDR2 FQGNSA. With 5 bases clipped from V and 3 bases from J, the junction kept 11 bases outside the gene matches. CDR3 size: 16 residues.

This clonotype was recorded at least ten times. The V gene is TRBV4-3, the J gene TRBJ2-1; 7 positions agree with TRBD1. J lost 7 bases, V lost 5 bases, and 8 bases had no gene match. CDR1 LGHNA and CDR2 YSLEER come from the germline V gene. CDR3 length equals 14 residues. The CDR3 bases are TGCGCCAGCAGCGTACAGGGGCGCGGGAATGAGCAGTTCTTC. It encodes CASSVQGRGNEQFF.

Within the sample, this clonotype is medium-sized (0.01 to 0.1%). The rearrangement uses TRBV4-2 and TRBJ2-3, with D maybe TRBD2 (7 bases). This CDR3 has 16 amino acids. The V end lost 0 bases, the J end lost 4 bases, and 14 bases lay between the germline ends. Germline lookup yields CDR1 LGHNA and CDR2 YNFKEQ. CDR3: CASSQEGGGLPDTQYF. CDR3 DNA: TGTGCCAGCAGCCAAGAGGGCGGGGGCCTTCCAGATACGCAGTATTTT.

The chain links TRBV5-6 to TRBJ1-6; maybe TRBD1 (5 bases). V gave up 1 base and J gave up 9 bases, with 17 bases separating them. The CDR3 spans 16 residues. Germline CDR1 is SGHDT and CDR2 is YYEEEE. CDR3 sequence: CASSLNRGLGASPLHF. DNA of the CDR3: TGTGCCAGCAGCTTGAATCGAGGGTTAGGGGCTTCACCCCTCCACTTT.

This clonotype was found many times. The chain uses TRBV30 and TRBJ1-5; tentatively, D is TRBD1 (5 bases). Per germline, CDR1 GTSNPN and CDR2 SVGIG (reference sequence). Trimming shortened V by 1 base and J by 9 bases, and 13 bases separated the two germline ends. The CDR3 is 13 amino acids. CDR3 nucleotide sequence: TGTGCCTGGAGTGCAGGGCCTAGGGGGCCCCAGCATTTT. Protein product: CAWSAGPRGPQHF.

V usage is TRBV6-5 and J usage is TRBJ2-7, with 10 bases matching TRBD1. This CDR3 is built from 14 residues. Germline V gives CDR1 MNHEY, CDR2 SVGAGI. Trimming took 4 bases from V and 2 from J; bases not matched to a gene: 2. CDR3 sequence (DNA): TGTGCCAGCAGTTTCGGGACAGGGGCCTACGAGCAGTACTTC. Translating gives CASSFGTGAYEQYF.

This clonotype has ten or more counts. The chain carries TRBV4-3 and TRBJ1-5; TRBD1 matches 7 bases. V was clipped by 2 bases and J by 6 bases; unmatched bases: 10. From germline, CDR1 is LGHNA and CDR2 YSLEER. CDR3 length: 16 amino acids. The CDR3 reads CASSQNGEGASQPQHF. Here the CDR3 DNA reads TGCGCCAGCAGCCAAAATGGTGAGGGGGCGAGTCAGCCCCAGCATTTT.

This clonotype appeared a few times. The V gene is TRBV6-5, the J gene TRBJ2-3; D is perhaps TRBD2 (5 bases). The CDR3 is made up of 15 amino acids. Germline V lookup: CDR1 MNHEY, CDR2 SVGAGI. The V and J ends lost 2 bases and 0 bases respectively, with 9 bases between them. CDR3 in amino acids: CASSYRDTSTDTQYF. The CDR3 DNA sequence: TGTGCCAGCAGTTACCGGGATACTAGCACAGATACGCAGTATTTT.

This clonotype was recorded at least ten times. This rearrangement joins TRBV6-5 to TRBJ2-2; D uncertain. The CDR3 has 15 amino acids. Germline V gene data show CDR1 as MNHEY and CDR2 as SVGAGI. V lost 2 bases and J lost 3, with 10 bases in between. The CDR3, as DNA: TGTGCCAGCAGTTACATGGCAGGAGACACCGGGGAGCTGTTTTTT. It translates to CASSYMAGDTGELFF.

The sample holds many counts of this clonotype. The rearrangement joins TRBV7-3 to TRBJ2-3; D may be TRBD2 (7 bases). The germline CDR1 and CDR2 sequences are SGHTA and FQGTGA. Trimming shortened V by 3 bases and J by 6 bases, and 16 bases separated the two germline ends. The CDR3 runs 15 residues. CDR3 bases: TGTGCCAGCAGCTTGACCGATGGGGGGGCGGATACGCAGTATTTT. Protein: CASSLTDGGADTQYF.

This clonotype was picked up a small number of times. The chain is built from TRBV6-4 and TRBJ2-2; TRBD2 matches 13 bases. CDR1 and CDR2 (germline): MRHNA, SNTAGT. The J segment lost 4 bases and the V segment lost 3 bases, leaving 2 bases of the junction unmatched. The CDR3 is 16 residues long. CDR3 nucleotide sequence: TGTGCCAGCAGTGAAACTAGCGGGGGGGCCACCGGGGAGCTGTTTTTT. It yields the protein CASSETSGGATGELFF.

This clonotype was detected a few times. In DNA, the CDR3 is TGTGCCAGCAGCCAGTGGACTACGGAGACCCAGTACTTC. Encoded protein: CASSQWTTETQYF. The rearrangement links TRBV3-1 to TRBJ2-5; D is possibly TRBD2 (6 bases). This CDR3 is 13 amino acids long. V lost 3 bases to trimming and J lost 5 bases, with 10 bases between them. Looked up from germline, CDR1 is LGHDT and CDR2 is YNNKEL (reference sequence).

This chain links TRBV9 with TRBJ2-3; no clear D gene. Germline lookup yields CDR1 SGDLS and CDR2 YYNGEE. This CDR3 has 13 residues. With 2 bases removed from V and 2 bases from J, the gap between germline ends came to 6 bases. CDR3 region: CASSVGFTDTQYF. As DNA, the CDR3 is TGTGCCAGCAGCGTTGGGTTCACAGATACGCAGTATTTT.

This clonotype turned up a few times. CDR3 residues: CASSLGLRETQYF. The CDR3, as DNA: TGCGCCAGCAGCTTGGGTCTTCGGGAGACCCAGTACTTC. This sequence joins TRBV5-1 and TRBJ2-5; D gene uncertain. CDR1 and CDR2 from the germline V gene are SGHRS and YFSETQ. Trimming took off 0 bases at V and 5 bases at J, with 8 bases between the two ends. CDR3 length equals 13 residues. The entire variable domain, with the rest obtained from reference TRBV5-1 and TRBJ2-5, is as follows: KAGVTQTPRYLIKTRGQQVTLSCSPISGHRSVSWYQQTPGQGLQFLFEYFSETQRNKGNFPGRFSGRQFSNSRSEMNVSTLELGDSALYLCASSLGLRETQYFGPGTRLLVL.

At least ten counts were recorded for this clonotype. This rearrangement joins TRBV7-2 to TRBJ1-2; TRBD1 matches 7 bases. The CDR3 length is 14 residues. Germline CDR1 is SGHTA and CDR2 is FQGNSA. Unmatched junction bases numbered 4, after V lost 2 bases and J lost 4 bases. This CDR3 reads CASSLTRDSYGYTF. CDR3 nucleotides: TGTGCCAGCAGCTTAACCCGGGACAGCTATGGCTACACCTTC.

V gene TRBV12-3 or TRBV12-4 combines with J gene TRBJ2-7; 8 bases map to TRBD1. J lost 6 bases, V lost 5 bases, and 9 bases had no gene match. The CDR3 is 14 amino acids. CDR3 in amino acids: CASSPQGQAREQYF. CDR3 sequence (DNA): TGTGCCAGCAGTCCCCAGGGACAGGCCCGCGAGCAGTACTTC.

This clonotype came up a few times. The V gene is TRBV7-9, the J gene TRBJ2-1; 11 bases are shared with TRBD2. Trimming cost V 1 base and J 8 bases; bases outside gene matches: 7. The CDR3 totals 16 residues. Germline CDR1 SEHNR, CDR2 FQNEAQ (reference sequence). CDR3 amino acids: CASSLDDSGGVDEQFF. DNA for the CDR3: TGTGCCAGCAGCTTAGATGATAGCGGGGGGGTGGATGAGCAGTTCTTC.

At least ten counts were recorded for this clonotype. V and J are TRBV18 and TRBJ2-5; D possibly corresponds to TRBD2 (5 bases). CDR1 is KGHSH, CDR2 LQKENI, per germline. Trimming took off 10 bases at V and 2 bases at J, with 14 bases between the two ends. This CDR3 spans 13 amino acids. The chain's CDR3 is CANAWGEQETQYF. For the CDR3, the DNA is TGTGCCAACGCTTGGGGAGAGCAAGAGACCCAGTACTTC.

This clonotype appeared a few times. The rearrangement uses TRBV9 and TRBJ2-7; 10 bases agree with TRBD2. CDR3 size: 16 residues. CDR1 and CDR2 (germline): SGDLS, YYNGEE. The J segment lost 2 bases and the V segment lost 1 base, leaving 6 bases of the junction unmatched. This CDR3 is CASSVSGTSETYEQYF. The CDR3 region has the DNA TGTGCCAGCAGCGTATCCGGGACTAGCGAAACCTACGAGCAGTACTTC.